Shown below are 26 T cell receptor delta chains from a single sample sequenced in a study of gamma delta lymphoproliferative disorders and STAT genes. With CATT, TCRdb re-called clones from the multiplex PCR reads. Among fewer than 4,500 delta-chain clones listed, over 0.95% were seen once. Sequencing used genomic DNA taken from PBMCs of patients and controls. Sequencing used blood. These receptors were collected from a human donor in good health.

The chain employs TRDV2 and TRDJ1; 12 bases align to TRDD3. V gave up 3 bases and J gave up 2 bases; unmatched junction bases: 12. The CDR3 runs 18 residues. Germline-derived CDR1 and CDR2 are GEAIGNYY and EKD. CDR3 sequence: CACDPVAGGYARTDKLIF. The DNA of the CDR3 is TGTGCCTGTGACCCCGTCGCTGGGGGATACGCTCGGACCGATAAACTCATCTTT.

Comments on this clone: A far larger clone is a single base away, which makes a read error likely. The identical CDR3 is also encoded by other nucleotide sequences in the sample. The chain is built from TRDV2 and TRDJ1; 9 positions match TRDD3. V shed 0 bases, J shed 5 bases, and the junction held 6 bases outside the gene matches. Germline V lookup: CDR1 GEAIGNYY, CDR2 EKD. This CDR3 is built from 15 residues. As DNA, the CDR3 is TGTGCCTGTGACACCGTGGGGGATAGGGCTGATAAACTCATCTTT. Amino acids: CACDTVGDRADKLIF.

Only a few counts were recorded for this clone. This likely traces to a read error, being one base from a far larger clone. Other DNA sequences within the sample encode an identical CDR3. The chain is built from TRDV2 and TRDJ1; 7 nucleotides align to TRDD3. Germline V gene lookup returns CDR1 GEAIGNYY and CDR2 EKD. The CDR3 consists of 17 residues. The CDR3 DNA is TGTGCCTGTGATGGGATACTGGGGAAGGAGTACACCGATAAGCTCATCTTT. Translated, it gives CACDGILGKEYTDKLIF.

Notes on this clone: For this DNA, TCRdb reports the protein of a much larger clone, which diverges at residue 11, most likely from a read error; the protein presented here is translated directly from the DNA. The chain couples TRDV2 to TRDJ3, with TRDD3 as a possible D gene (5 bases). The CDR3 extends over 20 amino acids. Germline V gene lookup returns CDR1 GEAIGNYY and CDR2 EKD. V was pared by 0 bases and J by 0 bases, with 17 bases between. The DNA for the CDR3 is TGTGCCTGTGACACCGCGGGGGCGAGGGGGCTCTCCTGGGACACCCGACAGATGTTTTTC. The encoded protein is CACDTAGARGLSWDTRQMFF.

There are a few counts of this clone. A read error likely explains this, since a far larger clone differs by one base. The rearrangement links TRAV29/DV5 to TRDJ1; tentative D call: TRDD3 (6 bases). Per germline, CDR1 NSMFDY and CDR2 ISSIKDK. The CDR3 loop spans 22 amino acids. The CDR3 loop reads CSVLPCSKPRRGDPTYTDKLIF. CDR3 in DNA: TGCAGTGTACTTCCGTGCAGCAAGCCTAGGAGGGGGGACCCCACCTACACCGATAAACTCATCTTT. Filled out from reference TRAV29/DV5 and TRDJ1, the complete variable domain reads DQQVKQNSPSLSVQEGRISILNCDYTNSMFDYFLWYKKYPAEGPTFLISISSIKDKNEDGRFTVFLNKSAKHLSLHIVPSQPGDSAVYFCSVLPCSKPRRGDPTYTDKLIFGKGTRVTVEP.

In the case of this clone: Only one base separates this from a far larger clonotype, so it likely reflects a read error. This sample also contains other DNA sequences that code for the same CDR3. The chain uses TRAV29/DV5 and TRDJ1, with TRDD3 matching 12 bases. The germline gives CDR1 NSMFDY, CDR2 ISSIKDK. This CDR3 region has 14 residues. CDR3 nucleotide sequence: TGCAGCGTACTTCACTGGGGGATACCCGATAAACTCATCTTT. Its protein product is CSVLHWGIPDKLIF. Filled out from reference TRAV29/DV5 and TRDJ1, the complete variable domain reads DQQVKQNSPSLSVQEGRISILNCDYTNSMFDYFLWYKKYPAEGPTFLISISSIKDKNEDGRFTVFLNKSAKHLSLHIVPSQPGDSAVYFCSVLHWGIPDKLIFGKGTRVTVEP.

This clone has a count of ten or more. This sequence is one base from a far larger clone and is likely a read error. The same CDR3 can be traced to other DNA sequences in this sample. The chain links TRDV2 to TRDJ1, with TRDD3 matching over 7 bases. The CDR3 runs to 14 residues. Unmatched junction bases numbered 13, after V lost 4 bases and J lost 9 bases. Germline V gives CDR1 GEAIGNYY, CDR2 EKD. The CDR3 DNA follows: TGTGCCTGTGATAGTCTCGGGGGATTAATGGAACTCATCTTT. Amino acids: CACDSLGGLMELIF.

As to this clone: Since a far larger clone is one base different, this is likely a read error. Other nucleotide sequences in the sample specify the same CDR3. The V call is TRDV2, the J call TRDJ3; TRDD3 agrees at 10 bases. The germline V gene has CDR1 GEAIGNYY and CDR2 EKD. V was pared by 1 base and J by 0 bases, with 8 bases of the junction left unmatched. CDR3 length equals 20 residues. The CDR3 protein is CACDTGGGGYSSWDTRQMFF. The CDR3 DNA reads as TGTGCCTGTGACACTGGTGGTGGGGGATACAGCTCCTGGGACACCCGACAGATGTTTTTC.

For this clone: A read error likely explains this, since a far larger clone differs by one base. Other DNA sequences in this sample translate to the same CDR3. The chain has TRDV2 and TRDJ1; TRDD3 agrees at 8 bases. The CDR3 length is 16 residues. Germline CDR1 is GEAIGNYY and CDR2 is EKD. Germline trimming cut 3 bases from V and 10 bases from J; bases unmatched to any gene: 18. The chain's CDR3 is CACDPVLHGGGSPLIF. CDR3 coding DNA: TGTGCCTGTGACCCCGTCTTACACGGTGGGGGATCGCCACTCATCTTT.

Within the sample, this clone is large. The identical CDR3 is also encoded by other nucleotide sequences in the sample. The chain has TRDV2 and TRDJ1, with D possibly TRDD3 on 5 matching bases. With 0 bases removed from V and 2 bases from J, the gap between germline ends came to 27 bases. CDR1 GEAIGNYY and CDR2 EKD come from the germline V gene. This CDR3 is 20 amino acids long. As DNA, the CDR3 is TGTGCCTGTGACACCGTGAGGTCAGCTGGGACCCGACGGGGGACCGATAAACTCATCTTT. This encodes CACDTVRSAGTRRGTDKLIF.

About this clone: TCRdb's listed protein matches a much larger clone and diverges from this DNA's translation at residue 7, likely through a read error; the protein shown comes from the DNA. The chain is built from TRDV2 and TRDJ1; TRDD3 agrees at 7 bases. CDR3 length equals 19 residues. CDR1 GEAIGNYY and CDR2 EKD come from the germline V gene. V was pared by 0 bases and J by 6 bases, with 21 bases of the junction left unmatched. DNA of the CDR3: TGTGCCTGTGACACCGTGAGGGGACGTACTGGGGAGCGCCCTAATAAACTCATCTTT. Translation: CACDTVRGRTGERPNKLIF.

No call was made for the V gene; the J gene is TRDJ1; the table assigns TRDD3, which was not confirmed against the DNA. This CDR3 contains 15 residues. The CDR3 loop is CASLRAGGDTDKLIF. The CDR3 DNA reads TGTGCCTCCCTACGTGCTGGGGGGGACACCGATAAACTCATCTTT.

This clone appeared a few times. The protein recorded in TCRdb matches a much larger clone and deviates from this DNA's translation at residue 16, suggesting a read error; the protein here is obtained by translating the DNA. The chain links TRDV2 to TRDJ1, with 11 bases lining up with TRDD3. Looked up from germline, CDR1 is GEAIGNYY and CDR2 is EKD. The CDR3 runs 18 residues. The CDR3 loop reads CACDTLFGGYVNTDKPIF. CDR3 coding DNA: TGTGCCTGTGACACCTTGTTTGGGGGATACGTAAACACCGATAAACCCATCTTT.

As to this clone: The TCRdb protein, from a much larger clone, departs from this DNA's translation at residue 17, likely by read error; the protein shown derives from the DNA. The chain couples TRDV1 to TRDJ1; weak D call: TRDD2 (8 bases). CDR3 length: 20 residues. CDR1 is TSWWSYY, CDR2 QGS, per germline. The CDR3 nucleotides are TGTGCTCTTGGGGAACTTACTTCCTACCGAGGGATACTCGGAGGCGATAGACTCATCTTT. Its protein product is CALGELTSYRGILGGDRLIF.

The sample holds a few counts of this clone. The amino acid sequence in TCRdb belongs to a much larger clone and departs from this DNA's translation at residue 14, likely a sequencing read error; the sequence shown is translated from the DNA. In DNA, the CDR3 is TGTGCCTGTGACACCGCGGGGGCGAGGGGGCCCTCCTGGAACACCCGACAGATGTTTTTC. It yields the protein CACDTAGARGPSWNTRQMFF. This chain connects TRDV2 to TRDJ3; the D gene is possibly TRDD3 (5 bases). The CDR3 loop spans 20 amino acids. CDR1 and CDR2 from the germline V gene are GEAIGNYY and EKD.

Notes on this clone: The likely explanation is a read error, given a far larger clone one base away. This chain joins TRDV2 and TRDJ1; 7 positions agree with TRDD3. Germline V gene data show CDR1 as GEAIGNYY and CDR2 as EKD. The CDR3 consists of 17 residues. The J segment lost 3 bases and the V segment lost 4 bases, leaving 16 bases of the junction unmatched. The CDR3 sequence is CACDGILGKEYADKLIF. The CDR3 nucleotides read TGTGCCTGTGATGGGATACTGGGGAAGGAGTACGCCGATAAACTCATCTTT.

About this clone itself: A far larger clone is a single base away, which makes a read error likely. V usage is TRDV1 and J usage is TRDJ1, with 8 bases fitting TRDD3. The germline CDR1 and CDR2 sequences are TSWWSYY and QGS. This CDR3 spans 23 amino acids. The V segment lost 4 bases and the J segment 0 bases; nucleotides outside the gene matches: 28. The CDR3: CALGGRYSPNWRNWGDYTDKLIF. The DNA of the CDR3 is TGTGCTCTTGGGGGACGTTACTCACCCAACTGGCGTAACTGGGGGGATTACACCGATAAACTCATCTTT.

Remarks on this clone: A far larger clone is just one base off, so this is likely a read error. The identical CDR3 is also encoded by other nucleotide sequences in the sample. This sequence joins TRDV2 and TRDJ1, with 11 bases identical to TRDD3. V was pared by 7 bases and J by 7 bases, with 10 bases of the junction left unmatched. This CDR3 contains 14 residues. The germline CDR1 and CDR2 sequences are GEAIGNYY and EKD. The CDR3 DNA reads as TGTGCCTGCGACGCCCTGGGGGATACTGGTAAACTCATCTTT. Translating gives CACDALGDTGKLIF.

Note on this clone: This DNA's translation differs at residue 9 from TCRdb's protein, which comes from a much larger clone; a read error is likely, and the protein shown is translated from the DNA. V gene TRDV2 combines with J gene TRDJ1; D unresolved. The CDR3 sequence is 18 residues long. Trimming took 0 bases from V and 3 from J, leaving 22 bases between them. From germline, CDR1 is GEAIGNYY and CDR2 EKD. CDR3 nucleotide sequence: TGTGCCTGTGACACCCTGCCGGGTGAGCAGAAAGTGGCCGATAAACTCATCTTT. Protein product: CACDTLPGEQKVADKLIF.

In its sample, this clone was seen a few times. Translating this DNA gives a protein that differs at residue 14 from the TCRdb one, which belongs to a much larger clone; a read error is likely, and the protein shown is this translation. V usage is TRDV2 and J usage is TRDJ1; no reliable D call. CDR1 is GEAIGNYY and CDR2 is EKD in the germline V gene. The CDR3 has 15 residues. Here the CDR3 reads CACDTVGWATDKLTF. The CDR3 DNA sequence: TGTGCCTGTGACACGGTTGGATGGGCCACCGATAAACTCACCTTT.

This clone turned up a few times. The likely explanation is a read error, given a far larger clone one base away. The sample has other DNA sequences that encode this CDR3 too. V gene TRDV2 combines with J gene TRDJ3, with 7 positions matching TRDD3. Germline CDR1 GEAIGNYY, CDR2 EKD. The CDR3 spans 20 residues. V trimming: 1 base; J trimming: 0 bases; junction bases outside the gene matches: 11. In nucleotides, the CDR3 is TGTGCCTGTGACACAGCTGGGGGCCACTCCAGCTCCTGGGACACCCGACAGATGTTTTTC. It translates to CACDTAGGHSSSWDTRQMFF.

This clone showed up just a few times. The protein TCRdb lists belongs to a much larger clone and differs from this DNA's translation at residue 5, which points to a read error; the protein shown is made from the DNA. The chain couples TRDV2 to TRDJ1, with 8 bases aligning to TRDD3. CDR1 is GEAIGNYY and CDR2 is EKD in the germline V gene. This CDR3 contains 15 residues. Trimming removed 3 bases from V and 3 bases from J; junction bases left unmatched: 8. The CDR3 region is CACDPLGGSADKLIF. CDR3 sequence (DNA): TGTGCCTGTGACCCGCTTGGGGGATCGGCCGATAAACTCATCTTT.

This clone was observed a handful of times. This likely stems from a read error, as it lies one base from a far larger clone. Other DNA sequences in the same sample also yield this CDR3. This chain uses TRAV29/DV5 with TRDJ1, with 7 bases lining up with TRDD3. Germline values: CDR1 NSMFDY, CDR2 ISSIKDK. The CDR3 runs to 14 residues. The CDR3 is CSVLHWGIPDKLIF. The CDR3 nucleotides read TGCAGTGTACTTCACTGGGGAATACCCGATAAACTCATCTTT.

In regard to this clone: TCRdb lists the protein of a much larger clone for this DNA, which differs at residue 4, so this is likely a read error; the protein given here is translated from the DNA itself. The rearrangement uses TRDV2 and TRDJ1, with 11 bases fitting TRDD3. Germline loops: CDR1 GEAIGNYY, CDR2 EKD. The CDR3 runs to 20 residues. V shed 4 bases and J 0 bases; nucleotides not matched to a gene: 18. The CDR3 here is CACETVSLGDTRRYTDKLIF. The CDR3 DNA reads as TGTGCCTGTGAAACCGTTTCTTTGGGGGATACGCGTCGTTACACCGATAAACTCATCTTT.

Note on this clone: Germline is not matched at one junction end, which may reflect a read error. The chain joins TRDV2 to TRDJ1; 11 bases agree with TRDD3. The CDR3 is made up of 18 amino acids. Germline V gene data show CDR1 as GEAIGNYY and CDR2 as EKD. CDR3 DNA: TGTGCCTGTGACACCTTGTTTGGGGGATACGCAAACACCAATAAACTCATCTTT. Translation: CACDTLFGGYANTNKLIF.

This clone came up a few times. The CDR3 DNA follows: TGTGCCTCCCTACCCCGCACGGGGTACACCGATAAACTCATCTTT. Its protein product is CASLPRTGYTDKLIF. The V gene remains uncalled, whereas the J gene is TRDJ1. CDR3 size: 15 residues.